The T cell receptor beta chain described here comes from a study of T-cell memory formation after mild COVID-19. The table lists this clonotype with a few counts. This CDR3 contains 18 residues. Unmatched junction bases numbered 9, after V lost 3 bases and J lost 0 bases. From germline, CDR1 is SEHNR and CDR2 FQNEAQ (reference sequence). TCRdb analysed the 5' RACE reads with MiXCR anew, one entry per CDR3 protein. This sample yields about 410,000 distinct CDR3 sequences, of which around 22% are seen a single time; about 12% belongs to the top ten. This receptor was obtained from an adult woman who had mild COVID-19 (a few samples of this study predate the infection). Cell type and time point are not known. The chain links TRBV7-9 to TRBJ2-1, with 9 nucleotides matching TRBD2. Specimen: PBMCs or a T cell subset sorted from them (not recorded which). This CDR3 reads CASSLDWSSGSSYNEQFF. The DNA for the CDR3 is TGTGCCAGCAGCTTGGATTGGAGTAGCGGGAGCTCCTACAATGAGCAGTTCTTC.